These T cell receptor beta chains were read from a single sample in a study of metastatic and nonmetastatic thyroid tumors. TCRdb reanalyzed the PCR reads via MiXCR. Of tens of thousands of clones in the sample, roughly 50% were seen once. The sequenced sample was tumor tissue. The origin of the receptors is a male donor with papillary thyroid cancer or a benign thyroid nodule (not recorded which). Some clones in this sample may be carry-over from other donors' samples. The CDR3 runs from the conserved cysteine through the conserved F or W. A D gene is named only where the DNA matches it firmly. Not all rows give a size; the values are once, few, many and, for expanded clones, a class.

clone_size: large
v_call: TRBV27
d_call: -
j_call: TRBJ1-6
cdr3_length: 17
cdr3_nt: TGTGCCAGCAGTAGGGACCGAGCCAGCTCCTATAATTCACCCCTCCACTTT
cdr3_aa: CASSRDRASSYNSPLHF

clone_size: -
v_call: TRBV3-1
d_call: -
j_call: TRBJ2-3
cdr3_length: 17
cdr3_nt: TGTGCCAGCAGCCAAGCACTAGCCAACAGTTTAGCAGATACGCAGTATTTT
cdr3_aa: CASSQALANSLADTQYF

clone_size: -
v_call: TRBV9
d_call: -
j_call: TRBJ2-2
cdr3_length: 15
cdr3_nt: TGTGCCAGCAGCGTAGTTGCGCGGAACACCGGGGAGCTGTTTTTT
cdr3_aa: CASSVVARNTGELFF

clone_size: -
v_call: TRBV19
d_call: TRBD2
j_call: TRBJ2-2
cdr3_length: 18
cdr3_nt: TGTGCCAGTACCGCGCGGGGACTAGCGGGAGTTCGCGGGGGGGAGCTGTTTTTT
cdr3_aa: CASTARGLAGVRGGELFF

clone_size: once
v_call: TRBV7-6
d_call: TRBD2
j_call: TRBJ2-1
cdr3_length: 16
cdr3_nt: TGTGCTAGCAGCTTAAGGGCTCCTAGCGGGACCGATGAGCAGTTCTTC
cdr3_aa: CASSLRAPSGTDEQFF

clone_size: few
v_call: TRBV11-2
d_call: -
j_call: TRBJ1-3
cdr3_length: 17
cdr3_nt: TGTGCCAGCAGCCCCCAGGTGGGAGGGGGTATCGGAAACACCATATATTTT
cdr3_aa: CASSPQVGGGIGNTIYF

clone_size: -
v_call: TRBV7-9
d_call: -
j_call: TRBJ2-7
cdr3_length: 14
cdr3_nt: TGTGCCAGCAGCCCCGGACGGGTACCCTACGAGCAGTACTTC
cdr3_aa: CASSPGRVPYEQYF

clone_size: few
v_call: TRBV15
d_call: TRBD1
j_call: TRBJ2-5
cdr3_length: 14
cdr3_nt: TGTGCCACCAGCAGGGACAGGGCGCAAGAGACCCAGTACTTC
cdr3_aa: CATSRDRAQETQYF

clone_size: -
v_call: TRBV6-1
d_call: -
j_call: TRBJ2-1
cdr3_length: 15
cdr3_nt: TGTGCCAGCAGTCCTTCTGGACAGGGGACTAGGGAGCAGTTCTTC
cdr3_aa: CASSPSGQGTREQFF

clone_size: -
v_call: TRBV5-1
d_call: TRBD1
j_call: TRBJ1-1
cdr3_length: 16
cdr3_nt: TGCGCCAGCAGCCTCGACGGACCGGGACAGGGGGCGCAGGCTTTCTTT
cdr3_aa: CASSLDGPGQGAQAFF

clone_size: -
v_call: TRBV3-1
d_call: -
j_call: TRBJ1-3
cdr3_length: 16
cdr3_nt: TGTGCCAGCAGCCAAGTCAATTTTGCGGTCGGAAACACCATATATTTT
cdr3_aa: CASSQVNFAVGNTIYF

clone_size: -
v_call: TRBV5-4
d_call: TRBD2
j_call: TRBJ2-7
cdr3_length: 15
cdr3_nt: TGTGCCAGCAGCGCTGAAGGACTAGCGGGTTACGAGCAGTACTTC
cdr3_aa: CASSAEGLAGYEQYF

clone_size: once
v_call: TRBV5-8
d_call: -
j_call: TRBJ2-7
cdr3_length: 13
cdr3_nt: TGTGCCAGCAGCTTACAAGGAACCTACGAGCAGTACTTC
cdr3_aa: CASSLQGTYEQYF

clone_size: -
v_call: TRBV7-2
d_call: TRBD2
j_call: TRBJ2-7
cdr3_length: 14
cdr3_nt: TGTGCCAGCAGGGGAAGCGGGGGGGCCTACGAGCAGTACTTC
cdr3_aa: CASRGSGGAYEQYF

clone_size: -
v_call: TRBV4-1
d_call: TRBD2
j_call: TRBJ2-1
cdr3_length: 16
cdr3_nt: TGCGCCAGCAGCCATCGAGGTGGGGGGGGCTACAATGAGCAGTTCTTC
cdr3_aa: CASSHRGGGGYNEQFF

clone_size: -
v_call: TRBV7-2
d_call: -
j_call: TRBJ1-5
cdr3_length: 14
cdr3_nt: TGTGCCAGCAGCGGTCAGGGGCGAGATCAGCCCCAGCATTTT
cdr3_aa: CASSGQGRDQPQHF

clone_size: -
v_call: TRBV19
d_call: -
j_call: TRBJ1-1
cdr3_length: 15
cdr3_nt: TGTGCCAGTAGTGTCGGGGCTGGGATGAACACTGAAGCTTTCTTT
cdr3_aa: CASSVGAGMNTEAFF

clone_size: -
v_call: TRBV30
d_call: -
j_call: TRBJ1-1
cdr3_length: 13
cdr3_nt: TGTGCCTGGAGCCTTACCCGGGACACTGAAGCTTTCTTT
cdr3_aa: CAWSLTRDTEAFF

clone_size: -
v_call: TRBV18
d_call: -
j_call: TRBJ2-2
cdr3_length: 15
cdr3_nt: TGTGCCAGCTCACCACCGGGGGACGGGAGCGGGGAGCTGTTTTTT
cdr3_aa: CASSPPGDGSGELFF

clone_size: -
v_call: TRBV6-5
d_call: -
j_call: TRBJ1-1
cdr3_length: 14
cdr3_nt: TGTGCCAGCAGTTACGTTGGGAGGAACAGGGAAGCTTTCTTT
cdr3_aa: CASSYVGRNREAFF